This paragraph covers one T cell receptor (beta chain) sequence. The data were taken from a study of cytomegalovirus exposure and HLA in healthy donors. From germline, CDR1 is SGHRS and CDR2 YFSETQ. The CDR3 runs to 14 residues. It was with 60 Vbeta and 13 Jbeta primers that the PCR ran. Profiling relied on immunoSEQ multiplex PCR, and the TCRdb table lists in-frame clones only, not all of them. The sample includes about 110,000 clones, just under 70% of them seen just once. This clonotype originated in a man aged 25-45 years in good health and CMV-seropositive. V and J are TRBV5-1 and TRBJ2-5; 10 positions match TRBD1. The better agreement between TRBJ2-7 and the DNA end casts doubt on the J call. The sequenced sample was PBMCs. CDR3 bases: TGCGCCAGCAGCTTTGAGGACAGGGGGTACGAGCAGTACTTC. Translating gives CASSFEDRGYEQYF.